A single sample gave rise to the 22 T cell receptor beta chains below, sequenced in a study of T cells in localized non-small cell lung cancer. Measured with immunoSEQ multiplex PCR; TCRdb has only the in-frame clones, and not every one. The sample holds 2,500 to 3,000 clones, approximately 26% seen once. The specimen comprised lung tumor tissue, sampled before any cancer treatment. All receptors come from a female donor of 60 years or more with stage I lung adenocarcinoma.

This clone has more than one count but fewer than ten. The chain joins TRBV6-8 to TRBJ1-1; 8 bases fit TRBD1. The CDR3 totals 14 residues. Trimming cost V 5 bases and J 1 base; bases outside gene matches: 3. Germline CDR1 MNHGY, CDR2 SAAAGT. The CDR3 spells CASSDRGGNTEAFF. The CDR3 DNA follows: TGTGCCAGCAGTGACAGGGGAGGGAACACTGAAGCTTTCTTT.

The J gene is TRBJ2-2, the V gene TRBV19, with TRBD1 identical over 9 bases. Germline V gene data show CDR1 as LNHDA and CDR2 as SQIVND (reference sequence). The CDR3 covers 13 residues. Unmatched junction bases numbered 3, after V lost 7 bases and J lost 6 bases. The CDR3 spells CASITGGSGELFF. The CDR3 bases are TGTGCCAGTATAACAGGGGGCTCCGGGGAGCTGTTTTTT.

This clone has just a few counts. DNA of the CDR3: TGTGCCAGCAGTTACTCTCCCAAATGGAGGGCCAACGTCCTGACTTTC. Translated, it gives CASSYSPKWRANVLTF. The chain recombines TRBV6-8 with TRBJ2-6; D is undetermined. V was trimmed by 0 bases and J by 5 bases, leaving 11 bases between them. CDR3 length: 16 residues. Germline-derived CDR1 and CDR2 are MNHGY and SAAAGT.

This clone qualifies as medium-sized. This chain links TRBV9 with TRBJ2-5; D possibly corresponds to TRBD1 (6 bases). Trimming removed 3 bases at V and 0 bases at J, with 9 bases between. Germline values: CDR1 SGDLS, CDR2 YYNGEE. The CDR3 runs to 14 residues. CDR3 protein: CASSATGYQETQYF. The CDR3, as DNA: TGTGCCAGCAGCGCCACAGGGTACCAAGAGACCCAGTACTTC.

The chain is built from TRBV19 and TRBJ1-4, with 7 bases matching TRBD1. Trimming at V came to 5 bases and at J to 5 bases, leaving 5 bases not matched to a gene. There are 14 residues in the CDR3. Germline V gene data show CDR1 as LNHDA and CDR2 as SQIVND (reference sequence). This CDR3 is CASSPTGTNEKLFF. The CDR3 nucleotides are TGTGCCAGTAGTCCGACAGGGACGAATGAAAAACTGTTTTTT.

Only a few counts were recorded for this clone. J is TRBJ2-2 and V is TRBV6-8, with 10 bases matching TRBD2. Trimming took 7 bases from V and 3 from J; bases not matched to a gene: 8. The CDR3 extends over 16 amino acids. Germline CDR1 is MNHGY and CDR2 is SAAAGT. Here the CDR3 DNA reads TGTGCCAGCACCTTACAGACTAGCGGGTACACCGGGGAGCTGTTTTTT. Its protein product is CASTLQTSGYTGELFF.

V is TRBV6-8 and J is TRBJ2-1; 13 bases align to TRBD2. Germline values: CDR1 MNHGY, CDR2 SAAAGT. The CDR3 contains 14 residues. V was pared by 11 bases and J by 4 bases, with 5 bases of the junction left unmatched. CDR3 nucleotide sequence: TGTGCCTCGGGACTAGCGGGATTGTACAATGAGCAGTTCTTC. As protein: CASGLAGLYNEQFF.

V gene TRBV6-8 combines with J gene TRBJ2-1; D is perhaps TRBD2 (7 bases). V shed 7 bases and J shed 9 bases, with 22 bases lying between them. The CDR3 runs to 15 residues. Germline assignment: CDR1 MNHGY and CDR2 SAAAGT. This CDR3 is CASTSRVRGGGEQFF. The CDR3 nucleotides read TGTGCCAGCACTTCGCGGGTGAGGGGAGGGGGTGAGCAGTTCTTC.

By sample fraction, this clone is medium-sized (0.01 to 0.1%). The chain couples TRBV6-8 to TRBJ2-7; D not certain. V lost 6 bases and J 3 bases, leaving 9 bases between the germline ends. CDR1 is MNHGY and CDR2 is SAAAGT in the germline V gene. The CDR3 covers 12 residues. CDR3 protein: CASRVEIYEQYF. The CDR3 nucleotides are TGTGCCAGCAGAGTGGAGATCTACGAGCAGTACTTC.

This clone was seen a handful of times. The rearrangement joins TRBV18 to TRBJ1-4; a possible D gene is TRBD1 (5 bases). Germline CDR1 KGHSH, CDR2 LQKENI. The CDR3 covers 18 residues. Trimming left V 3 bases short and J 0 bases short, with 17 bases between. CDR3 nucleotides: TGTGCCAGCTCACCCCAAGCTTGGACACTCGCAACTAATGAAAAACTGTTTTTT. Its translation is CASSPQAWTLATNEKLFF.

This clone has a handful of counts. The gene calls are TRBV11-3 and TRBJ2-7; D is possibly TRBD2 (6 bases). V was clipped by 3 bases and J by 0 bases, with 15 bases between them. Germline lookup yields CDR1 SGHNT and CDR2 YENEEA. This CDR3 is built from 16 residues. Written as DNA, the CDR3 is TGTGCCAGCAGCTTGGCCCCCGGGGGAAGCTCCTACGAGCAGTACTTC. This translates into CASSLAPGGSSYEQYF.

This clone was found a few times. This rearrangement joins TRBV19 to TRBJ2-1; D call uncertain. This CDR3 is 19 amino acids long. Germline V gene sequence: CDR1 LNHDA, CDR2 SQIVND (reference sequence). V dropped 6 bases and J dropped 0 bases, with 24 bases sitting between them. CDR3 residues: CASSPAYRLSASSYNEQFF. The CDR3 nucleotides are TGTGCCAGTAGCCCTGCCTATAGACTTTCCGCCAGCTCCTACAATGAGCAGTTCTTC.

DNA of the CDR3: TGTGCCAGCAGCCGCCTGGATGGGCTGAACACTGAAGCTTTCTTT. Protein product: CASSRLDGLNTEAFF. The chain couples TRBV14 to TRBJ1-1; no reliable D call. The CDR3 has 15 amino acids. The ends were cut back, 4 bases at V and 0 bases at J, with 12 bases in the middle. Germline values: CDR1 SGHDN, CDR2 FVKESK.

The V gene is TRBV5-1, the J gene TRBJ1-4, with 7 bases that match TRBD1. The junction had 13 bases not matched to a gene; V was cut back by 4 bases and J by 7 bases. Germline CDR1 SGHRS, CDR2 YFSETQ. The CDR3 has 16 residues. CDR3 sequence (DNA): TGCGCCAGCAGCCCCGATACAGGGGTTGCCGGTGAAAAACTGTTTTTT. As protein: CASSPDTGVAGEKLFF.

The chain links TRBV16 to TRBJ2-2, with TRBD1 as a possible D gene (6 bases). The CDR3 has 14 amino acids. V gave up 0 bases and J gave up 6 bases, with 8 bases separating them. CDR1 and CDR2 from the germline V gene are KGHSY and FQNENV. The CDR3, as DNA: TGTGCCAGCAGCCAATCAGGGACATCCGGGGAGCTGTTTTTT. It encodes CASSQSGTSGELFF.

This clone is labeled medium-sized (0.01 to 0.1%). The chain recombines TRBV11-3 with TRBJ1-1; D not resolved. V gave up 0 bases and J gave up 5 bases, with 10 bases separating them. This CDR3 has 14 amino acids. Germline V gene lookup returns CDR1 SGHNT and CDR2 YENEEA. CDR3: CASSLDGGRTEAFF. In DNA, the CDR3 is TGTGCCAGCAGCTTAGATGGTGGACGGACTGAAGCTTTCTTT.

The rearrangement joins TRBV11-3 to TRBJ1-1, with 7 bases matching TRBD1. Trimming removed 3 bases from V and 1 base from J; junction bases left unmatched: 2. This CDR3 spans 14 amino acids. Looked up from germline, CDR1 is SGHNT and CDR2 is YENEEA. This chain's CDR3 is CASSLGQTNTEAFF. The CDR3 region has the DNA TGTGCCAGCAGCTTGGGACAGACGAACACTGAAGCTTTCTTT.

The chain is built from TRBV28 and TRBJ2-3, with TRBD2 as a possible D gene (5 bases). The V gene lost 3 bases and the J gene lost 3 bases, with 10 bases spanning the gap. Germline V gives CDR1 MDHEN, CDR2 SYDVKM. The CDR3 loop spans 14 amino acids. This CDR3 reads CASSFLSGTDTQYF. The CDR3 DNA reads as TGTGCCAGCAGTTTCCTATCGGGGACAGATACGCAGTATTTT.

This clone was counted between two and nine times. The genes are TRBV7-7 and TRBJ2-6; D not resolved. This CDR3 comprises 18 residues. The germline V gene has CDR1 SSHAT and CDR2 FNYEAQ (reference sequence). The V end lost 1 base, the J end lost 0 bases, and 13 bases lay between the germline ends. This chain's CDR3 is CASSLEVPSPSGANVLTF. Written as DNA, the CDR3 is TGTGCCAGCAGCTTAGAAGTCCCTTCTCCCTCTGGGGCCAACGTCCTGACTTTC.

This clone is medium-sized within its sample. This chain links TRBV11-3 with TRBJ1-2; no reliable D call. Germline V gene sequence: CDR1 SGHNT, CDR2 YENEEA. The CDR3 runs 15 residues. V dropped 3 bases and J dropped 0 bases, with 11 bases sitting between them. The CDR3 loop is CASSLDGGANYGYTF. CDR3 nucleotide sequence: TGTGCCAGCAGCTTGGATGGCGGGGCTAACTATGGCTACACCTTC.

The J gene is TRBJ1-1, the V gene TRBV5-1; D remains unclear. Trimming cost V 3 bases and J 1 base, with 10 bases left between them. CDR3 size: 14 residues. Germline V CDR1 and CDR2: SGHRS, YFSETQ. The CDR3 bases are TGCGCCAGCAGCTCAAGGACGGCGAACACTGAAGCTTTCTTT. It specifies CASSSRTANTEAFF. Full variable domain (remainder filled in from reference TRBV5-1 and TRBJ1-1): KAGVTQTPRYLIKTRGQQVTLSCSPISGHRSVSWYQQTPGQGLQFLFEYFSETQRNKGNFPGRFSGRQFSNSRSEMNVSTLELGDSALYLCASSSRTANTEAFFGQGTRLTVV.

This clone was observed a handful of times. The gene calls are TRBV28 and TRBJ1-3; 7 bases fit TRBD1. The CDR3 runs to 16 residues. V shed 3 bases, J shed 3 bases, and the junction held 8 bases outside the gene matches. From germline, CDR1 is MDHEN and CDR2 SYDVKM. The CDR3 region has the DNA TGTGCCAGCAGTTTCTCCGGGACAGCACATGGAAACACCATATATTTT. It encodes CASSFSGTAHGNTIYF.